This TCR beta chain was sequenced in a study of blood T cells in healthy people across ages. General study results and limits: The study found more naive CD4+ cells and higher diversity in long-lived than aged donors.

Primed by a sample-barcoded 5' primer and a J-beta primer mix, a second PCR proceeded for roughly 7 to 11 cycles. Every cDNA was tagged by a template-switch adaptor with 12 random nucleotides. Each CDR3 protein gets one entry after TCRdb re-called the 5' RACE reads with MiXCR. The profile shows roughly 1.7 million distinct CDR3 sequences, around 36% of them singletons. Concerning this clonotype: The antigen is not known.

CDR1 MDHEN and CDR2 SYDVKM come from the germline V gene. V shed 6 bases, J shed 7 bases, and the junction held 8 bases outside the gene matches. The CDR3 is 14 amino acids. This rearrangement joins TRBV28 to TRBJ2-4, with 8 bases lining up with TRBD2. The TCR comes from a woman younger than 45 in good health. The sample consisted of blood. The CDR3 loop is CASRAGTRSNIQYF. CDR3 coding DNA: TGTGCCAGCAGAGCCGGGACTAGGAGCAACATTCAGTACTTC. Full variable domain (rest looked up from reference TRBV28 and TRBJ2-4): DVKVTQSSRYLVKRTGEKVFLECVQDMDHENMFWYRQDPGLGLRLIYFSYDVKMKEKGDIPEGYSVSREKKERFSLILESASTNQTSMYLCASRAGTRSNIQYFGAGTRLSVL.